The next 14 T cell receptor beta chains were all read from a single sample in a study of tumor-infiltrating lymphocytes in primary liver carcinoma. The investigators made TCR beta cDNA from about 500 ng total RNA, using a constant-region primer. Investigators got TCR beta libraries out of three nested multiplex PCR rounds, done with slightly modified ARM-PCR. Investigators reported that the first two PCR rounds, at 10 cycles each, used TRBV1-TRBV30 forward primers with a C-beta reverse primer. TCRdb analysed the multiplex PCR reads with MiXCR anew, one entry per CDR3 protein. The table shows roughly 78,000 distinct CDR3 sequences, with around 75% occurring only once. Unsorted bulk tissue of about 18-32 mg yielded co-extracted RNA and DNA. The sequenced material came from liver tumor tissue from sampling region 4. Subset meaning: tumor region T4, right-lateral pole. These receptors came from a woman aged 55-69 years with primary liver carcinoma and hepatitis B virus infection.

The V call is TRBV12-3 or TRBV12-4, the J call TRBJ2-1, with D possibly TRBD2 on 6 matching bases. The CDR3 is 13 amino acids. The chain's CDR3 is CTSAGSWHNEQFF. CDR3 DNA: TGTACCTCCGCCGGGAGCTGGCATAATGAGCAGTTCTTC.

Regarding this clonotype: A much larger clone lies one base from this, so it may be a read error. The gene calls are TRBV5-1 and TRBJ2-2; weak D call: TRBD2 (6 bases). The germline V gene encodes CDR1 SGHRS and CDR2 YFSETQ. CDR3 size: 15 residues. Trimming took 0 bases from V and 3 from J, leaving 9 bases between them. This chain's CDR3 is CASSLGSSDTGELFF. The CDR3 DNA reads as TGCGCCAGCAGCTTGGGGTCTAGCGACACCGGGGAGCTGTTTTTT.

To note about this clonotype: A clone one base away is much larger, so this may be a read error. This sequence joins TRBV6-4 and TRBJ2-3, with 9 nucleotides matching TRBD2. The CDR3 covers 15 residues. Germline lookup yields CDR1 MRHNA and CDR2 SNTAGT. Trimming removed 2 bases from V and 5 bases from J; junction bases left unmatched: 5. In DNA, the CDR3 is TGTGCCAGCAGTGACAACCTAGCGGGAATAGATACGCAGTATTTT. It is translated as CASSDNLAGIDTQYF.

This clonotype was recorded a few times. A much more abundant neighbour one base away suggests this may be a read error. This rearrangement joins TRBV11-2 to TRBJ2-3; TRBD1 matches at 10 bases. The CDR3 has 16 residues. V was pared by 5 bases and J by 4 bases, with 9 bases of the junction left unmatched. CDR1 and CDR2 from the germline V gene are SGHAT and FQNNGV. The CDR3, as DNA: TGTGCCAGCAGCCCGTGGACAGGGGGAGACGCAGATACGCAGTATTTT. Residues: CASSPWTGGDADTQYF.

Notes on this clonotype: Without the conserved terminal phenylalanine or tryptophan, this CDR3 likely stems from a read error. V gene TRBV11-2 combines with J gene TRBJ2-1; D gene unclear. V was cut by 6 bases and J by 10 bases, with 19 bases left in between. The CDR3 length is 14 residues. Looked up from germline, CDR1 is SGHAT and CDR2 is FQNNGV. CDR3 DNA: TGTGCCAGCAGTCCGGGCTCGATGTATAGGGAGCAGTTCTTA. It encodes CASSPGSMYREQFL.

Concerning this clonotype: Given a much more abundant clone one base away, this may be a read error. The rearrangement uses TRBV28 and TRBJ1-2; 7 positions match TRBD1. The germline CDR1 and CDR2 sequences are MDHEN and SYDVKM. This CDR3 region has 14 residues. For the CDR3, the DNA is TGTGACAGCAGTTTATATACAGGGGAACGCGGCTACACCTTC. It yields the protein CDSSLYTGERGYTF.

Notes on this clonotype: One junction end disagrees with the germline gene, perhaps due to a read error. The chain couples TRBV10-3 to TRBJ2-5; 7 bases match TRBD1. This CDR3 region has 14 residues. CDR1 and CDR2 (germline): ENHRY, SYGVKD. The CDR3 sequence is CAIEEGTAQGTQYF. CDR3 nucleotide sequence: TGTGCCATCGAAGAGGGGACAGCACAAGGGACCCAGTACTTC.

J is TRBJ2-7 and V is TRBV30; TRBD2 matches at 11 bases. Germline V lookup: CDR1 GTSNPN, CDR2 SVGIG (reference sequence). The CDR3 spans 15 residues. After removal of 6 bases from V and 9 bases from J, the junction contained 16 bases not matched to a gene. CDR3 loop: CACPTSGSVISVQYF. Here the CDR3 DNA reads TGTGCCTGCCCCACTAGCGGGAGCGTAATCAGCGTGCAGTACTTC.

By share, this clonotype counts as medium-sized. CDR3 protein: CSVEDPRDRLGYTF. The CDR3 DNA sequence: TGCAGCGTTGAAGATCCCCGGGACCGGCTTGGCTACACCTTC. The chain has TRBV29-1 and TRBJ1-2, with D perhaps matching TRBD1 (5 bases). The CDR3 is 14 residues long. Deletions cut 0 bases from V and 7 bases from J, with 15 bases between. The germline CDR1 and CDR2 sequences are SQVTM and ANQGSEA.

A remark on this clonotype: An end of the junction does not agree with germline; a read error may underlie this. The chain is built from TRBV24-1 and TRBJ2-6; 7 bases map to TRBD2. CDR1 KGHDR and CDR2 SFDVKD come from the germline V gene. The CDR3 is 16 residues long. The CDR3 loop reads CAPSDRGERGANVLTF. The CDR3 DNA is TGTGCCCCCAGTGACCGGGGGGAGCGTGGGGCCAACGTCCTGACTTTC.

Comment on this clonotype: At one end, the junction sequence differs from germline, possibly due to a read error. V usage is TRBV6-5 and J usage is TRBJ1-2, with TRBD1 matching over 7 bases. This CDR3 comprises 15 residues. Germline loops: CDR1 MNHEY, CDR2 SVGAGI. The CDR3: CACSLTPDRPNGCTF. In DNA form, the CDR3 reads TGTGCCTGCAGCCTGACTCCGGACAGGCCGAATGGCTGCACCTTC.

A note on this clonotype: A much larger clonotype is one base distant, so this may be a read error. The chain joins TRBV4-2 to TRBJ1-2; 11 nucleotides align to TRBD1. CDR3 length equals 13 residues. Per the germline V gene, CDR1 is LGHNA and CDR2 is YNFKEQ. The junction had 6 bases not matched to a gene; V was cut back by 7 bases and J by 8 bases. CDR3 nucleotide sequence: TGTGCCAGCAACCAGGACAGGGGGCGGGGCTACACCTTC. Protein product: CASNQDRGRGYTF.

Of note for this clonotype: Germline is not matched at one junction end, which may reflect a read error. The chain is built from TRBV11-2 and TRBJ2-3, with TRBD2 matching 8 bases. CDR1 is SGHAT, CDR2 FQNNGV, per germline. CDR3 size: 16 residues. In nucleotides, the CDR3 is TGTGCCAGCAGCTCCCGACTAGCGAGAGATGGGGATACACAGTATTTT. Translated, it gives CASSSRLARDGDTQYF.

This clonotype was seen repeatedly, ten times or more. The V call is TRBV5-6, the J call TRBJ1-2; 7 bases fit TRBD1. There are 15 residues in the CDR3. Germline loops: CDR1 SGHDT, CDR2 YYEEEE. V was clipped by 2 bases and J by 7 bases; unmatched bases: 11. CDR3 DNA: TGTGCCAGCAGCTTCCTATCCCCAGGGGGAGGTGGCTACACCTTC. Translating gives CASSFLSPGGGGYTF. Variable domain in full (rest from reference TRBV5-6 and TRBJ1-2): DAGVTQSPTHLIKTRGQQVTLRCSPKSGHDTVSWYQQALGQGPQFIFQYYEEEERQRGNFPDRFSGHQFPNYSSELNVNALLLGDSALYLCASSFLSPGGGGYTFGSGTRLTVV.